The text below deals with one T cell receptor beta chain. This sample is part of a study of blood T cell repertoires in COVID-19. The overall study: Nucleic acid was either cDNA or gDNA, and it came from T cells, B-cell-depleted T cells, or PBMCs.

V was pared by 1 base and J by 4 bases, with 9 bases of the junction left unmatched. This CDR3 region has 17 residues. Germline CDR1 LGHNA, CDR2 YSLEER. Measured with immunoSEQ multiplex PCR; TCRdb has only the in-frame clones, and not every one. The sample has approximately 230,000 clones, 65% to 90% seen once. The study drew participants aged about 18 to 95 years from approximately 23 US areas. Grouping used clinical history reported by participants in a survey and questionnaire. Symptom resolution, clearance, or two negative PCRs marked the recovered donors of Cohort 3. The sample taken for sequencing was PBMCs or T cells enriched from blood (not recorded which). The chain links TRBV4-3 to TRBJ2-3; the match to TRBD1 covers 9 bases. This TCR derives from a man aged 40-49 years who had recovered from COVID-19. The CDR3 DNA is TGCGCCAGCAGCCAAGCAATAGGGACAGGGTTGTCAGATACGCAGTATTTT. This sequence encodes CASSQAIGTGLSDTQYF.